This is a list of T cell receptor beta chains from one sample in a study of molecular identifiers for immune sequencing clone quantification. TCRdb analysed the PCR reads with MiXCR anew, one entry per CDR3 protein. The table lists about 86,000 distinct CDR3 sequences, 20% to 30% of them singletons. Source material: naive CD8+ T cells from blood, with Jurkat cell RNA spiked in. These receptors originate from a human donor in good health. Some libraries in this study had Jurkat cell RNA spiked in. Both conserved end residues are part of each CDR3. The order of the fields is V gene, J gene, D gene, clone size, CDR3 protein, CDR3 DNA. D genes are given only for firm matches. The listing skips clone size in some rows; elsewhere it reads once, few, many or a size class.

v_gene: TRBV14; j_gene: TRBJ2-5; d_gene: NA; abundance: NA; CDR3aa: CASNPTWGETQYF; CDR3nt: TGTGCCAGCAACCCGACCTGGGGGGAGACCCAGTACTTC
v_gene: TRBV7-9; j_gene: TRBJ2-7; d_gene: NA; abundance: NA; CDR3aa: CAGSPISGAVGEQYF; CDR3nt: TGTGCCGGCAGCCCCATCTCTGGGGCGGTAGGGGAGCAGTACTTC
v_gene: TRBV4-2; j_gene: TRBJ1-4; d_gene: NA; abundance: many; CDR3aa: CASSRIPDATNEKLFF; CDR3nt: TGTGCCAGCAGCCGCATACCCGATGCTACTAATGAAAAACTGTTTTTT
v_gene: TRBV4-3; j_gene: TRBJ2-7; d_gene: NA; abundance: many; CDR3aa: CASSPSGGSYEQYF; CDR3nt: TGCGCCAGCAGCCCCAGTGGGGGGTCCTACGAGCAGTACTTC
v_gene: TRBV7-9; j_gene: TRBJ1-5; d_gene: NA; abundance: many; CDR3aa: CASSLRVDQPQHF; CDR3nt: TGTGCCAGCAGCCTAAGGGTTGATCAGCCCCAGCATTTT
v_gene: TRBV7-9; j_gene: TRBJ2-2; d_gene: NA; abundance: few; CDR3aa: CASNRPPGELFF; CDR3nt: TGTGCCAGCAATAGACCCCCCGGGGAGCTGTTTTTT
v_gene: TRBV5-4; j_gene: TRBJ2-1; d_gene: TRBD2; abundance: NA; CDR3aa: CAAGMGLAGGNEQFF; CDR3nt: TGTGCCGCGGGTATGGGACTAGCGGGGGGGAATGAGCAGTTCTTC
v_gene: TRBV27; j_gene: TRBJ2-7; d_gene: NA; abundance: few; CDR3aa: CASSYRTNYEQYF; CDR3nt: TGTGCCAGCAGTTACAGGACGAACTACGAGCAGTACTTC
v_gene: TRBV2; j_gene: TRBJ2-1; d_gene: NA; abundance: few; CDR3aa: CASSEDTGSYNEQFF; CDR3nt: TGTGCCAGCAGTGAAGACACCGGCTCCTACAATGAGCAGTTCTTC
v_gene: TRBV5-6; j_gene: TRBJ2-1; d_gene: TRBD2; abundance: many; CDR3aa: CASSLAGDYVSFF; CDR3nt: TGTGCCAGCAGCTTGGCTGGGGACTATGTTTCCTTCTTC
v_gene: TRBV6-2/TRBV6-3; j_gene: TRBJ1-3; d_gene: NA; abundance: once; CDR3aa: CASSYSTPGTGNTIYF; CDR3nt: TGTGCCAGCAGTTACTCGACACCAGGGACTGGAAACACCATATATTTT
v_gene: TRBV9; j_gene: TRBJ2-1; d_gene: NA; abundance: once; CDR3aa: CAGSVVGSGDYNEQFF; CDR3nt: TGTGCCGGCAGCGTAGTCGGTAGCGGAGACTACAATGAGCAGTTCTTC
v_gene: TRBV2; j_gene: TRBJ1-5; d_gene: NA; abundance: many; CDR3aa: CASSEQGAGQPQHF; CDR3nt: TGTGCCAGCAGTGAACAAGGGGCAGGACAGCCCCAGCATTTT
v_gene: TRBV6-2/TRBV6-3; j_gene: TRBJ2-1; d_gene: NA; abundance: NA; CDR3aa: CASGGVLNEQFF; CDR3nt: TGTGCCAGCGGTGGGGTCCTCAATGAGCAGTTCTTC
v_gene: TRBV30; j_gene: TRBJ2-7; d_gene: NA; abundance: NA; CDR3aa: CAWKSQGIEQYF; CDR3nt: TGTGCCTGGAAGTCACAGGGTATTGAGCAGTACTTC